Below are 19 T cell receptor beta chains sequenced from a single sample in a study of blood T cell repertoires in COVID-19. Sequenced by immunoSEQ multiplex PCR; TCRdb stores in-frame clones only, minus some. The sample carries about 190,000 clones, approximately 84% recorded once. Specimen: PBMCs or T cells enriched from blood (not recorded which). The source is a woman aged 25 to 39 who had recovered from COVID-19.

This rearrangement joins TRBV5-1 to TRBJ1-2, with TRBD1 as a possible D gene (6 bases). Trimming cost V 3 bases and J 0 bases, with 9 bases left between them. CDR1 and CDR2 (germline): SGHRS, YFSETQ. This CDR3 is 14 amino acids long. The CDR3 DNA reads TGCGCCAGCAGCTGGGACAAGCCTAACTATGGCTACACCTTC. Translation: CASSWDKPNYGYTF.

The rearrangement uses TRBV5-4 and TRBJ2-3, with 12 bases that match TRBD2. The CDR3 runs 15 residues. CDR1 and CDR2 from the germline V gene are SGHNT and YYREEE (reference sequence). The J segment lost 5 bases and the V segment lost 4 bases, leaving 5 bases of the junction unmatched. In DNA form, the CDR3 reads TGTGCCAGCAGCCCTGGACTAGCGGGAAGAGATACGCAGTATTTT. Encoded protein: CASSPGLAGRDTQYF.

V and J are TRBV29-1 and TRBJ2-7, with a tentative D call TRBD2 (5 bases). The germline CDR1 and CDR2 sequences are SQVTM and ANQGSEA. Trimming pared 2 bases from V and 5 bases from J, leaving 7 bases between. There are 11 residues in the CDR3. The CDR3: CSVERGNEQYF. The CDR3 DNA reads TGCAGCGTTGAACGAGGGAACGAGCAGTACTTC.

This clone was found once. The chain couples TRBV9 to TRBJ2-3; no definite D call. Germline CDR1 SGDLS, CDR2 YYNGEE. Trimming left V 2 bases short and J 4 bases short, with 11 bases between. The CDR3 covers 14 residues. The CDR3 spells CASSVLLDSDTQYF. DNA for the CDR3: TGTGCCAGCAGCGTGTTATTAGACTCAGATACGCAGTATTTT.

V and J are TRBV29-1 and TRBJ2-4; no clear D. Germline loops: CDR1 SQVTM, CDR2 ANQGSEA. This CDR3 spans 14 amino acids. Between the trimmed V and J ends, which lost 4 bases and 0 bases, there was a span of 10 bases. The CDR3 loop reads CSVVTDLAKNIQYF. CDR3 nucleotide sequence: TGCAGCGTTGTTACAGACCTAGCCAAAAACATTCAGTACTTC.

The chain combines TRBV28 with TRBJ1-6, with TRBD1 matching over 7 bases. This CDR3 comprises 13 residues. The germline CDR1 and CDR2 sequences are MDHEN and SYDVKM. With 10 bases clipped from V and 5 bases from J, the junction kept 5 bases outside the gene matches. CDR3: CAIGQANNSPLHF. The CDR3, as DNA: TGTGCCATCGGACAGGCTAATAATTCACCCCTCCACTTT.

V usage is TRBV12-5 and J usage is TRBJ2-6; D perhaps matches TRBD1 (6 bases). V was shortened by 7 bases and J by 2 bases, with 15 bases between the two germline ends. Germline V gives CDR1 LGHNT, CDR2 FRNRAP. The CDR3 extends over 16 amino acids. The CDR3 sequence: CASAYDTGPGANVLTF. CDR3 DNA: TGTGCTAGTGCCTACGATACAGGGCCTGGGGCCAACGTCCTGACTTTC. Variable domain in full (rest from reference TRBV12-5 and TRBJ2-6): DARVTQTPRHKVTEMGQEVTMRCQPILGHNTVFWYRQTMMQGLELLAYFRNRAPLDDSGMPKDRFSAEMPDATLATLKIQPSEPRDSAVYFCASAYDTGPGANVLTFGAGSRLTVL.

This clone was recorded only once. V and J are TRBV6-5 and TRBJ1-2; TRBD1 is a possible D gene (5 bases). Germline V gives CDR1 MNHEY, CDR2 SVGAGI. Trimming removed 6 bases at V and 4 bases at J, with 15 bases between. CDR3 length equals 14 residues. The CDR3 region has the DNA TGTGCCAGCAGCAGGGAGGGCATAAGCTATGGCTACACCTTC. Translating it yields CASSREGISYGYTF.

The chain has TRBV5-1 and TRBJ2-1; 10 bases match TRBD1. The CDR3 has 15 residues. Trimming cost V 1 base and J 5 bases; bases outside gene matches: 3. CDR1 and CDR2 (germline): SGHRS, YFSETQ. This chain's CDR3 is CASSLLGTGDNEQFF. In DNA, the CDR3 is TGCGCCAGCAGCTTGTTGGGGACAGGGGACAATGAGCAGTTCTTC.

This sequence joins TRBV4-2 and TRBJ1-1; 8 positions agree with TRBD1. This CDR3 is 15 amino acids long. The ends lost 0 bases at V and 5 bases at J; junction bases unmatched: 5. The germline V gene has CDR1 LGHNA and CDR2 YNFKEQ. This chain's CDR3 is CASSQDHTGGTEAFF. Here the CDR3 DNA reads TGTGCCAGCAGCCAAGATCACACAGGGGGGACTGAAGCTTTCTTT.

This clone was found a few times. This sequence joins TRBV18 and TRBJ1-1; 8 bases are a match to TRBD1. The germline CDR1 and CDR2 sequences are KGHSH and LQKENI. The V segment lost 5 bases and the J segment 1 base; nucleotides outside the gene matches: 3. This CDR3 is built from 14 residues. DNA of the CDR3: TGTGCCAGCTCAAATACAGGGGGGAACACTGAAGCTTTCTTT. Translating gives CASSNTGGNTEAFF.

A word on this clone: The same CDR3 is also encoded by other DNA sequences in this sample. V and J are TRBV10-3 and TRBJ2-5, with 9 bases identical to TRBD2. The trim removed 8 bases at V and 3 bases at J, leaving 4 bases unmatched. The CDR3 runs 13 residues. Germline V gives CDR1 ENHRY, CDR2 SYGVKD. The CDR3 DNA follows: TGTGCCATCTCCTTAGCGGGAGAAGAGACCCAGTACTTC. Protein: CAISLAGEETQYF.

This clone was recorded only once. V and J are TRBV7-8 and TRBJ1-1; D may be TRBD1 (6 bases). The CDR3 sequence is 15 residues long. Germline CDR1 and CDR2: SGHVS and FQNEAQ. V gave up 0 bases and J gave up 5 bases, with 13 bases separating them. In nucleotides, the CDR3 is TGTGCCAGCAGCTTAGCCCAAACAGGGAATACTGAAGCTTTCTTT. This sequence encodes CASSLAQTGNTEAFF.

The chain recombines TRBV15 with TRBJ2-3, with 15 bases that match TRBD2. The germline V gene encodes CDR1 LNHNV and CDR2 YYDKDF (reference sequence). The V segment lost 3 bases and the J segment 0 bases; nucleotides outside the gene matches: 4. The CDR3 contains 18 residues. CDR3 protein: CATSRGTSGGSSTDTQYF. The CDR3 bases are TGTGCCACCAGCAGGGGGACTAGCGGGGGGTCTAGCACAGATACGCAGTATTTT. The variable domain in full, completed from reference TRBV15 and TRBJ2-3, reads DAMVIQNPRYQVTQFGKPVTLSCSQTLNHNVMYWYQQKSSQAPKLLFHYYDKDFNNEADTPDNFQSRRPNTSFCFLDIRSPGLGDTAMYLCATSRGTSGGSSTDTQYFGPGTRLTVL.

The chain couples TRBV5-1 to TRBJ2-5; 8 positions agree with TRBD1. The CDR3 length is 13 residues. The junction had 6 bases not matched to a gene; V was cut back by 6 bases and J by 5 bases. Germline V gives CDR1 SGHRS, CDR2 YFSETQ. This CDR3 is CASTRQGMETQYF. CDR3 nucleotide sequence: TGCGCCAGCACCCGACAGGGGATGGAGACCCAGTACTTC.

This clone was seen a handful of times. This chain joins TRBV19 and TRBJ2-5, with D perhaps TRBD2 (6 bases). The CDR3 runs to 10 residues. Germline CDR1 LNHDA, CDR2 SQIVND (reference sequence). The ends were cut back, 10 bases at V and 5 bases at J, with 8 bases in the middle. CDR3 coding DNA: TGTGCCACCAGCGGGGAGACCCAGTACTTC. Residues: CATSGETQYF.

The rearrangement uses TRBV28 and TRBJ2-3, with D maybe TRBD1 (6 bases). The CDR3 contains 12 residues. The germline V gene has CDR1 MDHEN and CDR2 SYDVKM. The germline V and J ends were trimmed by 7 bases and 2 bases, with 7 bases remaining between them. CDR3 sequence (DNA): TGTGCCAGCACAGGGGACACAGATACGCAGTATTTT. Translating gives CASTGDTDTQYF.

The rearrangement uses TRBV27 and TRBJ1-3, with D possibly TRBD1 on 5 matching bases. CDR3 length: 14 amino acids. The V end was cut by 5 bases, the J end by 4 bases, with 12 bases between. Germline CDR1 is MNHEY and CDR2 is SMNVEV (reference sequence). Here the CDR3 DNA reads TGTGCCAGCAGTCAGGGCTTAGAGGGAAACACCATATATTTT. Translated, it gives CASSQGLEGNTIYF.

This clone was counted a single time. The rearrangement joins TRBV10-1 to TRBJ2-3; 9 nucleotides match TRBD1. This CDR3 comprises 16 residues. Trimming took 2 bases from V and 4 from J; bases not matched to a gene: 7. The V gene's germline CDR1 is WNHNN and CDR2 SYGVQD (reference sequence). CDR3 region: CASSEVGDRVADTQYF. CDR3 sequence (DNA): TGCGCCAGCAGTGAGGTTGGGGACAGGGTGGCAGATACGCAGTATTTT.